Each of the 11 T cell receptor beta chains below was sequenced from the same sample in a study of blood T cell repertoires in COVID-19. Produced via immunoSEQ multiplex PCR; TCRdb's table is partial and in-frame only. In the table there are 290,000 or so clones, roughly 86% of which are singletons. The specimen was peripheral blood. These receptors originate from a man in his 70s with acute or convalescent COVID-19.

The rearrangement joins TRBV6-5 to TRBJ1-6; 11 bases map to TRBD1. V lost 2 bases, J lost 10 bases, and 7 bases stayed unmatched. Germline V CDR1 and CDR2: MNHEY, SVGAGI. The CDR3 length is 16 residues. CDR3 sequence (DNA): TGTGCCAGCAGTTACGGAGCCGGGACAGGGGGGTCACCCCTCCACTTT. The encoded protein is CASSYGAGTGGSPLHF.

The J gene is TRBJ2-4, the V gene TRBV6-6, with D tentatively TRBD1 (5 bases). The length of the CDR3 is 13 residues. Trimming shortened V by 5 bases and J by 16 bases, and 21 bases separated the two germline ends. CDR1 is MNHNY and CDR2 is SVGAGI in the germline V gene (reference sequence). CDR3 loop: CASSPQDRLRPYF. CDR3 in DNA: TGTGCCAGCAGTCCCCAAGACAGACTCAGGCCCTACTTC.

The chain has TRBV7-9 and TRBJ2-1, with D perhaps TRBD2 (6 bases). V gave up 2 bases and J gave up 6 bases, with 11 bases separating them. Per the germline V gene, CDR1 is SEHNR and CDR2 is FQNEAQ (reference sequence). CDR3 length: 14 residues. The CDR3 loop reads CASSLSWRGNEQFF. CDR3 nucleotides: TGTGCCAGCAGCTTAAGTTGGAGGGGCAATGAGCAGTTCTTC. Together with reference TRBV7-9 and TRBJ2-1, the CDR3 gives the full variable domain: DTGVSQNPRHKITKRGQNVTFRCDPISEHNRLYWYRQTLGQGPEFLTYFQNEAQLEKSRLLSDRFSAERPKGSFSTLEIQRTEQGDSAMYLCASSLSWRGNEQFFGPGTRLTVL.

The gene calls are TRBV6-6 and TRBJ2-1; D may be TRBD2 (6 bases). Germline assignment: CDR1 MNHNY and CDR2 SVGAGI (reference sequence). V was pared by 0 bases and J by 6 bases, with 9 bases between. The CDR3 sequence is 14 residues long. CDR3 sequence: CASSYSGGINEQFF. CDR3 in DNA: TGTGCCAGCAGTTACTCCGGCGGGATCAATGAGCAGTTCTTC.

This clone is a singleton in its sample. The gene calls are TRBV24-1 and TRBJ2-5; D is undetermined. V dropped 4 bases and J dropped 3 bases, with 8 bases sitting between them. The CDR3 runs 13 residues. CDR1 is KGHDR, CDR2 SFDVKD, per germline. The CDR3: CATSDPPKETQYF. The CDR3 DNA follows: TGTGCCACCAGTGACCCCCCCAAAGAGACCCAGTACTTC.

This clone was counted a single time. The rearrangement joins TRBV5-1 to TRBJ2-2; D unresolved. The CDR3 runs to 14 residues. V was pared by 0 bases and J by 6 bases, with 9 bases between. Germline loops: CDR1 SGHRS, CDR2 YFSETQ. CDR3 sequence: CASSLGTQAGELFF. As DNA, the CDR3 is TGCGCCAGCAGCTTGGGTACCCAGGCCGGGGAGCTGTTTTTT.

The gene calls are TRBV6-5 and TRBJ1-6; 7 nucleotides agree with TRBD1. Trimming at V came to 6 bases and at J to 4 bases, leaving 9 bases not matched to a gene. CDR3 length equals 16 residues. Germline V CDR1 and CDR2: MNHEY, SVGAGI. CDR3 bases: TGTGCCAGCAGCTACCGGGACAGCGGATATAATTCACCCCTCCACTTT. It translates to CASSYRDSGYNSPLHF.

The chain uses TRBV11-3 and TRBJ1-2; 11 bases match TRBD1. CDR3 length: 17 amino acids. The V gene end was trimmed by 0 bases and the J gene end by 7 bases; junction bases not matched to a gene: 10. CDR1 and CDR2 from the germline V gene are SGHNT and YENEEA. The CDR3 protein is CASSLDLRDRGISGYTF. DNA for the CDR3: TGTGCCAGCAGCTTAGATCTAAGGGACAGGGGGATTTCTGGCTACACCTTC.

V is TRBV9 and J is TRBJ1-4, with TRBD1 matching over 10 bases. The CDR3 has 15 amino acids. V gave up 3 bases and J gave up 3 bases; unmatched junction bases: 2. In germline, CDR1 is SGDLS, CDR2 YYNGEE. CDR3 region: CASSGQGASNEKLFF. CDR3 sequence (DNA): TGTGCCAGCAGCGGACAGGGGGCCTCTAATGAAAAACTGTTTTTT.

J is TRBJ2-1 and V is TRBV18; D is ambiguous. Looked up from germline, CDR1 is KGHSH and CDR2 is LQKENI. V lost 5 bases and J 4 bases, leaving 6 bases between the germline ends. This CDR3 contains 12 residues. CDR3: CASSSRYNEQFF. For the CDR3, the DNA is TGTGCCAGCTCATCCAGGTACAATGAGCAGTTCTTC.

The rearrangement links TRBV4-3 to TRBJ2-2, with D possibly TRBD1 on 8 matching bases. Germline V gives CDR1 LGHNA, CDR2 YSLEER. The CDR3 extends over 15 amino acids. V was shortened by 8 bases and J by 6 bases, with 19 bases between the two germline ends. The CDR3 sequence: CASGQQGGIAGELFF. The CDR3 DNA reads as TGCGCCAGCGGACAACAGGGGGGGATCGCCGGGGAGCTGTTTTTT.